A selection of T cell receptor beta chains follows, all from one sample in a study of blood T cell repertoires in COVID-19. Clones were read by immunoSEQ multiplex PCR, and TCRdb kept only the in-frame ones, dropping some. The sample holds around 170,000 clones, roughly 77% seen once. The sample consisted of peripheral blood. The receptors come from a man between 70 and 80 years old with active or convalescent COVID-19. The CDR3 runs from the conserved cysteine through the conserved F or W. The D gene is left open where the match is weak. Not all rows give a size; the values are once, few, many and, for expanded clones, a class.

V gene: TRBV7-8; J gene: TRBJ1-1; clone size: .; D gene: TRBD1; CDR3 DNA: TGTGCCAGCAGCCTTATACAGGGGGCGGACACTGAAGCTTTCTTT; CDR3 protein: CASSLIQGADTEAFF
V gene: TRBV6-5; J gene: TRBJ1-1; clone size: .; D gene: .; CDR3 DNA: TGTGCCAGCTCTCAAGGGGGACAAGGGAACACTGAAGCTTTCTTT; CDR3 protein: CASSQGGQGNTEAFF
V gene: TRBV25-1; J gene: TRBJ2-2; clone size: few; D gene: TRBD1; CDR3 DNA: TGTGCCAGCAGTGGAAACAGGGGGTTTTTAGGGGAGCTGTTTTTT; CDR3 protein: CASSGNRGFLGELFF
V gene: TRBV11-2; J gene: TRBJ1-1; clone size: few; D gene: .; CDR3 DNA: TGTGCCAGCAGCTTAGGTCCGGGAAACACTGAAGCTTTCTTT; CDR3 protein: CASSLGPGNTEAFF
V gene: TRBV5-4; J gene: TRBJ2-2; clone size: .; D gene: TRBD2; CDR3 DNA: TGTGCCAGCAGTTTTGCCGGGACTAGGAGCACCGGGGAGCTGTTTTTT; CDR3 protein: CASSFAGTRSTGELFF
V gene: TRBV29-1; J gene: TRBJ1-2; clone size: .; D gene: .; CDR3 DNA: TGCAGCGTTGAGCCGGACATAGACTATGGCTACACCTTC; CDR3 protein: CSVEPDIDYGYTF
V gene: TRBV5-1; J gene: TRBJ2-5; clone size: few; D gene: TRBD1; CDR3 DNA: TGCGCCAGCAGCCCCACAGGGGGGCAAGAGACCCAGTACTTC; CDR3 protein: CASSPTGGQETQYF
V gene: TRBV9; J gene: TRBJ1-3; clone size: .; D gene: .; CDR3 DNA: TGTGCCAGCAGCGTAGCGATGGACACTTACTCTGGAAACACCATATATTTT; CDR3 protein: CASSVAMDTYSGNTIYF
V gene: TRBV27; J gene: TRBJ1-2; clone size: .; D gene: .; CDR3 DNA: TGTGCCAGCAGTTTCCAACCGAGAGCCGACTATGGCTACACCTTC; CDR3 protein: CASSFQPRADYGYTF
V gene: TRBV5-5; J gene: TRBJ1-3; clone size: once; D gene: .; CDR3 DNA: TGTGCCAGCAGCCCCCGGGGGGACACCATATATTTT; CDR3 protein: CASSPRGDTIYF
V gene: TRBV5-1; J gene: TRBJ2-7; clone size: .; D gene: TRBD1; CDR3 DNA: TGCGCCAGCAGCTTAGGGACAGGGCTCTACGAGCAGTACTTC; CDR3 protein: CASSLGTGLYEQYF
V gene: TRBV5-5; J gene: TRBJ2-7; clone size: few; D gene: TRBD1; CDR3 DNA: TGTGCCAGCAGCCCTAGGGACAGGTACGAGCAGTACTTC; CDR3 protein: CASSPRDRYEQYF
V gene: TRBV10-3; J gene: TRBJ2-2; clone size: .; D gene: .; CDR3 DNA: TGTGCCATCAAACGCTCTGAGGGCGGTAGCGGGGAGCTGTTTTTT; CDR3 protein: CAIKRSEGGSGELFF
V gene: TRBV3-1/TRBV3-2; J gene: TRBJ2-3; clone size: .; D gene: TRBD2; CDR3 DNA: TGTGCCAGCAGCCAAGATCAGCTAGCGGGAGATTCGCAGTATTTT; CDR3 protein: CASSQDQLAGDSQYF
V gene: TRBV19; J gene: TRBJ1-2; clone size: once; D gene: .; CDR3 DNA: TGTGCCAGTAGTATTGGAGGAAGTGGCTACACCTTC; CDR3 protein: CASSIGGSGYTF
V gene: TRBV5-1; J gene: TRBJ1-1; clone size: .; D gene: TRBD1; CDR3 DNA: TGCGCCAGCAGCTTGACTAATACAGGGGACACTGAAGCTTTCTTT; CDR3 protein: CASSLTNTGDTEAFF
V gene: TRBV5-1; J gene: TRBJ2-3; clone size: .; D gene: TRBD1; CDR3 DNA: TGCGCCAGCAGCGCCGCCGGGACAGGGGAGGATACGCAGTATTTT; CDR3 protein: CASSAAGTGEDTQYF
V gene: TRBV7-2; J gene: TRBJ1-2; clone size: .; D gene: TRBD1; CDR3 DNA: TGTGCCAGCAGTTTAAGACAGGGTGGGGACTATGGCTACACCTTC; CDR3 protein: CASSLRQGGDYGYTF
V gene: TRBV3-1/TRBV3-2; J gene: TRBJ2-1; clone size: .; D gene: .; CDR3 DNA: TGTGCCAGCAGCCTATACTTGGACAGTTACAATGAGCAGTTCTTC; CDR3 protein: CASSLYLDSYNEQFF
V gene: TRBV3-1/TRBV3-2; J gene: TRBJ1-4; clone size: .; D gene: TRBD1; CDR3 DNA: TGTGCCAGCAGCCAAGAGCATCCCGGGACAGGCTCTGAAAAACTGTTTTTT; CDR3 protein: CASSQEHPGTGSEKLFF
V gene: TRBV11-2; J gene: TRBJ2-5; clone size: .; D gene: .; CDR3 DNA: TGTGCCAGCAGCTTATATCGGGATCCGGTGAAGGAGACCCAGTACTTC; CDR3 protein: CASSLYRDPVKETQYF
V gene: TRBV21-1; J gene: TRBJ2-1; clone size: .; D gene: .; CDR3 DNA: TGTGCCAGCAGCAAATTTGAACCTAGCGGGAGTTCCTACAATGAGCAGTTCTTC; CDR3 protein: CASSKFEPSGSSYNEQFF
V gene: TRBV18; J gene: TRBJ2-7; clone size: .; D gene: TRBD1; CDR3 DNA: TGTGCCAGCTCCATGGGACAGGTGGACTTATACGAGCAGTACTTC; CDR3 protein: CASSMGQVDLYEQYF
V gene: TRBV19; J gene: TRBJ1-5; clone size: few; D gene: TRBD1; CDR3 DNA: TGTGCCAGTAGTATTCACAGGGGGTATGGAGAGAATCAGCCCCAGCATTTT; CDR3 protein: CASSIHRGYGENQPQHF
V gene: TRBV25-1; J gene: TRBJ2-1; clone size: once; D gene: TRBD2; CDR3 DNA: TGTGCCAGCAGTGATAGCGGGAGGGCCTACAATGAGCAGTTCTTC; CDR3 protein: CASSDSGRAYNEQFF
V gene: TRBV6-5; J gene: TRBJ1-2; clone size: .; D gene: .; CDR3 DNA: TGTGCCAGCAGAGGGGATGGCTATGGCTACACCTTC; CDR3 protein: CASRGDGYGYTF